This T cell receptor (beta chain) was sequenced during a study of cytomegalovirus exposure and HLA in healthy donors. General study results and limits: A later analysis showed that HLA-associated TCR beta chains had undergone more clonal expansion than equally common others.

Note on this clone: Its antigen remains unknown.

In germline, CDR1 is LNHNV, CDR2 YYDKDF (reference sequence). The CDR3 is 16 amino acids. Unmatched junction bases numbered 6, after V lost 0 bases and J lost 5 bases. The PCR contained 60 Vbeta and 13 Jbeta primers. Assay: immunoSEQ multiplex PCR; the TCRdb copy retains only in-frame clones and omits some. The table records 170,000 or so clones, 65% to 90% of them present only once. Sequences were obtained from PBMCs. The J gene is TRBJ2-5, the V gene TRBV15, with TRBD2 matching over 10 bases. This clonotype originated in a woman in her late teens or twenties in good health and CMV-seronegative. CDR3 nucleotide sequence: TGTGCCACCAGCAGAGATTTCTCAGCGGGGGGGGAGACCCAGTACTTC. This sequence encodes CATSRDFSAGGETQYF.